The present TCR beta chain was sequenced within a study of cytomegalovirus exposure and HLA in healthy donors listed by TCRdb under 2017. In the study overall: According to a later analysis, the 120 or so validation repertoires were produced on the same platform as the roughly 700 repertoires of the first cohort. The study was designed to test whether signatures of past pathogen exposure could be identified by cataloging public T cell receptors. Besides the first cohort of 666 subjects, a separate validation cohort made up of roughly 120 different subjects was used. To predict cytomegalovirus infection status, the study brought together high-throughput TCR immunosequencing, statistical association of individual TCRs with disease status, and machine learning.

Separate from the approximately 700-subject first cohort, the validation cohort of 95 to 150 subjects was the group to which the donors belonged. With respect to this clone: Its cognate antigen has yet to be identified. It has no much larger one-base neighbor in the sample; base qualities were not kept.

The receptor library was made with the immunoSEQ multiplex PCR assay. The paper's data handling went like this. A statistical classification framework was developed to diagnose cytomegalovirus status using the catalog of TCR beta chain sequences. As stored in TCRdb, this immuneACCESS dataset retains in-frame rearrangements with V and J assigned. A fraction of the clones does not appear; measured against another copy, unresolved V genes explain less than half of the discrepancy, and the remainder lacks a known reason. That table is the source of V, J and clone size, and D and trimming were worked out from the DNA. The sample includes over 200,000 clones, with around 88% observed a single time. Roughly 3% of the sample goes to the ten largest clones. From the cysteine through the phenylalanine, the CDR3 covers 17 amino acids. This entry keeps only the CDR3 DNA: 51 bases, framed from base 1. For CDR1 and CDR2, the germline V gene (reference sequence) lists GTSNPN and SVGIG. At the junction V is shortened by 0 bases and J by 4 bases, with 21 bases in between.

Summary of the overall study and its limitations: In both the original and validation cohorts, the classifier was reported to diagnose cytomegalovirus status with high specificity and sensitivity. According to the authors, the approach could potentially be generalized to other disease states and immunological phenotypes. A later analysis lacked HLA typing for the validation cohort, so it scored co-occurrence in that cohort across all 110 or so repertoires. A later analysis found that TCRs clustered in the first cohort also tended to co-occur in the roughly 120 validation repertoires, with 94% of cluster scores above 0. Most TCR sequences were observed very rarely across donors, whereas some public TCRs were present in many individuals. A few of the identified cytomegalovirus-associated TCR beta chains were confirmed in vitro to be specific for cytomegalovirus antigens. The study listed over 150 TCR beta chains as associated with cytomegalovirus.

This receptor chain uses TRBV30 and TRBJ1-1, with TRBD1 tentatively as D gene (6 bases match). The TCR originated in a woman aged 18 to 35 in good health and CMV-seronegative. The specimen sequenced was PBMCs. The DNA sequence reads TGTGCCTGGAGTGTTCGGGGACATATAGCTATCGGCACTGAAGCTTTCTTT. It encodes CAWSVRGHIAIGTEAFF.